One sample yielded the 20 T cell receptor beta chains listed below, sequenced in a study of shared clonotypes between healthy human individuals. Measured with immunoSEQ multiplex PCR; TCRdb has only the in-frame clones, and not every one. This sample has around 2.5 million clones, with 93% found just once. The source material was naive CD4+ T cells from PBMCs. As for subset: CD45RA+ positively selected. The receptors derive from a man younger than 35 in good health. Some clones in this sample may be carry-over from other donors' samples.

This sequence joins TRBV15 and TRBJ2-3; 7 nucleotides match TRBD2. Germline loops: CDR1 LNHNV, CDR2 YYDKDF (reference sequence). This CDR3 comprises 16 residues. With V trimmed by 3 bases and J by 1 base, 7 bases remained unmatched. CDR3 bases: TGTGCCACCAGCAGGTCTGGCGGGAGTGGCACAGATACGCAGTATTTT. Its protein is CATSRSGGSGTDTQYF.

CDR3 in amino acids: CASRSPPGIPVNEQFF. CDR3 nucleotide sequence: TGTGCCAGCAGGTCACCTCCAGGGATTCCCGTCAATGAGCAGTTCTTC. The rearrangement joins TRBV28 to TRBJ2-1; possibly TRBD1 for D (5 bases). This CDR3 is 16 amino acids long. CDR1 is MDHEN and CDR2 is SYDVKM in the germline V gene. V lost 6 bases, J lost 6 bases, and 21 bases lay in between.

This clone showed up just once. V and J are TRBV12-5 and TRBJ2-1; the match to TRBD2 covers 7 bases. CDR3 size: 17 residues. Germline-derived CDR1 and CDR2 are LGHNT and FRNRAP. V shed 0 bases and J 1 base; nucleotides not matched to a gene: 6. CDR3 sequence reads: CASGLVLGAGSYNEQFF. For the CDR3, the DNA is TGTGCTAGTGGTTTGGTACTCGGAGCGGGGTCCTACAATGAGCAGTTCTTC. Full variable domain (outside the CDR3, taken from reference TRBV12-5 and TRBJ2-1): DARVTQTPRHKVTEMGQEVTMRCQPILGHNTVFWYRQTMMQGLELLAYFRNRAPLDDSGMPKDRFSAEMPDATLATLKIQPSEPRDSAVYFCASGLVLGAGSYNEQFFGPGTRLTVL.

The chain recombines TRBV2 with TRBJ1-3; weak D call: TRBD1 (5 bases). CDR1 SNHLY and CDR2 FYNNEI come from the germline V gene. This CDR3 spans 13 amino acids. V was trimmed by 4 bases and J by 2 bases, leaving 6 bases between them. CDR3 sequence (DNA): TGTGCCAGCAGTGGGGACGCTGGAAACACCATATATTTT. Encoded protein: CASSGDAGNTIYF.

The chain employs TRBV28 and TRBJ2-5, with TRBD2 as a possible D gene (5 bases). Germline V gene data show CDR1 as MDHEN and CDR2 as SYDVKM. V lost 5 bases and J 2 bases, leaving 18 bases between the germline ends. The CDR3 has 16 residues. CDR3 amino acids: CASSALGIASQETQYF. The CDR3 DNA reads as TGTGCCAGCAGTGCCCTAGGGATAGCGTCACAAGAGACCCAGTACTTC.

The rearrangement joins TRBV29-1 to TRBJ1-2; TRBD1 is a possible D gene (6 bases). The CDR3 sequence is 12 residues long. Between the trimmed V and J ends, which lost 6 bases and 3 bases, there was a span of 11 bases. Germline V gene data show CDR1 as SQVTM and CDR2 as ANQGSEA. This chain's CDR3 is CSVTGTYYGYTF. Written as DNA, the CDR3 is TGCAGCGTCACGGGGACATACTATGGCTACACCTTC.

This clone appeared a single time. This sequence joins TRBV9 and TRBJ2-1; 8 bases align to TRBD1. J gave up 4 bases and V 2 bases, and 5 bases lay outside the gene matches. CDR1 is SGDLS, CDR2 YYNGEE, per germline. This CDR3 has 15 residues. CDR3 amino acids: CASSVIGTGYNEQFF. The DNA of the CDR3 is TGTGCCAGCAGCGTGATCGGGACAGGATACAATGAGCAGTTCTTC.

This clone was observed a single time. This chain links TRBV7-9 with TRBJ2-2, with unresolved D. The CDR3 extends over 14 amino acids. Looked up from germline, CDR1 is SEHNR and CDR2 is FQNEAQ (reference sequence). Trimming left V 6 bases short and J 3 bases short, with 11 bases between. The CDR3 region has the DNA TGTGCCAGCAGTTCCCACACCTACACCGGGGAGCTGTTTTTT. It specifies CASSSHTYTGELFF.

V is TRBV18 and J is TRBJ2-5, with D tentatively TRBD1 (6 bases). Germline CDR1 KGHSH, CDR2 LQKENI. The CDR3 is made up of 15 amino acids. Trimming shortened V by 4 bases and J by 4 bases, and 16 bases separated the two germline ends. In nucleotides, the CDR3 is TGTGCCAGCTCACAACTCTACAGGGTAGTAGAGACCCAGTACTTC. It yields the protein CASSQLYRVVETQYF.

The J gene is TRBJ1-2, the V gene TRBV28; 8 bases line up with TRBD1. This CDR3 region has 15 residues. V dropped 6 bases and J dropped 3; count of bases not matched to a gene: 9. CDR1 and CDR2 (germline): MDHEN, SYDVKM. The CDR3 region is CASSRSWDRYYGYTF. In DNA, the CDR3 is TGTGCCAGCAGCCGCTCCTGGGACAGGTACTATGGCTACACCTTC.

The chain uses TRBV5-1 and TRBJ1-1; D unclear. CDR1 is SGHRS, CDR2 YFSETQ, per germline. V lost 4 bases and J lost 0, with 10 bases in between. This CDR3 spans 14 amino acids. The CDR3 region has the DNA TGCGCCAGCAGCCATGGTGGAATGAACACTGAAGCTTTCTTT. Protein sequence: CASSHGGMNTEAFF.

The rearrangement links TRBV7-6 to TRBJ1-1, with D unclear. Germline V gene data show CDR1 as SGHVS and CDR2 as FNYEAQ. The CDR3 runs to 15 residues. V was cut by 4 bases and J by 0 bases, with 12 bases left in between. The CDR3: CASSSQVNMNTEAFF. The CDR3 DNA sequence: TGTGCCAGCAGCTCCCAGGTGAACATGAACACTGAAGCTTTCTTT.

V and J are TRBV28 and TRBJ2-1; TRBD2 matches 11 bases. Germline lookup yields CDR1 MDHEN and CDR2 SYDVKM. The CDR3 is 17 residues long. With 7 bases clipped from V and 4 bases from J, the junction kept 12 bases outside the gene matches. The DNA of the CDR3 is TGTGCCAGCACGGAGATTAGCGGGAGGGGAGGATACAATGAGCAGTTCTTC. Translation: CASTEISGRGGYNEQFF.

The chain uses TRBV4-3 and TRBJ2-3, with 8 nucleotides matching TRBD2. V trimming: 0 bases; J trimming: 4 bases; junction bases outside the gene matches: 12. CDR1 is LGHNA and CDR2 is YSLEER in the germline V gene. The CDR3 has 18 amino acids. The CDR3 DNA follows: TGCGCCAGCAGCCAAGATCTGTCGAGCGGGAGTAGGGCAGATACGCAGTATTTT. It specifies CASSQDLSSGSRADTQYF.

The sample holds one count of this clone. The chain combines TRBV2 with TRBJ2-7; D could derive from TRBD1 or TRBD2 (5 bases each). Deletions cut 3 bases from V and 4 bases from J, with 16 bases between. Germline V gene sequence: CDR1 SNHLY, CDR2 FYNNEI. The CDR3 has 15 amino acids. The DNA of the CDR3 is TGTGCCAGCAGTGACCTCCGGGACGGACTTTACGAGCAGTACTTC. Amino acids: CASSDLRDGLYEQYF.

The chain has TRBV5-6 and TRBJ2-4; 8 bases fit TRBD2. The trim removed 0 bases at V and 5 bases at J, leaving 7 bases unmatched. CDR3 length: 16 residues. Germline V lookup: CDR1 SGHDT, CDR2 YYEEEE. CDR3 sequence: CASSLALRGAENIQYF. The CDR3 DNA follows: TGTGCCAGCAGCTTGGCCTTGCGGGGGGCCGAAAACATTCAGTACTTC.

The chain carries TRBV7-9 and TRBJ1-5, with D maybe TRBD1 (5 bases). The CDR3 totals 16 residues. Trimming removed 1 base from V and 7 bases from J, with 17 bases in between. Germline V lookup: CDR1 SEHNR, CDR2 FQNEAQ (reference sequence). The CDR3 sequence is CASSLGGIRGGQPQHF. CDR3 DNA: TGTGCCAGCAGCTTAGGAGGTATAAGGGGAGGCCAGCCCCAGCATTTT.

The chain carries TRBV29-1 and TRBJ2-1, with 10 bases aligning to TRBD2. V shed 4 bases, J shed 8 bases, and the junction held 11 bases outside the gene matches. This CDR3 is built from 15 residues. Germline loops: CDR1 SQVTM, CDR2 ANQGSEA. This CDR3 is CSVAQGLAGVYEQFF. In nucleotides, the CDR3 is TGCAGCGTTGCCCAGGGGCTAGCGGGAGTATATGAGCAGTTCTTC.

V and J are TRBV19 and TRBJ2-7, with 7 nucleotides matching TRBD2. V was clipped by 5 bases and J by 7 bases; unmatched bases: 14. The CDR3 has 15 amino acids. Per germline, CDR1 LNHDA and CDR2 SQIVND (reference sequence). The CDR3 coding sequence is TGTGCCAGTAGTCTGACTCGACTAGCCTGGTGGGAGCAGTACTTC. This translates into CASSLTRLAWWEQYF.

This clone was counted once. The J gene is TRBJ1-5, the V gene TRBV2; no reliable D call. The CDR3 totals 15 residues. Trimming removed 7 bases at V and 0 bases at J, with 13 bases between. CDR1 SNHLY and CDR2 FYNNEI come from the germline V gene. CDR3: CASIERNLSNQPQHF. The DNA of the CDR3 is TGTGCCAGCATAGAACGAAATCTTAGCAATCAGCCCCAGCATTTT.